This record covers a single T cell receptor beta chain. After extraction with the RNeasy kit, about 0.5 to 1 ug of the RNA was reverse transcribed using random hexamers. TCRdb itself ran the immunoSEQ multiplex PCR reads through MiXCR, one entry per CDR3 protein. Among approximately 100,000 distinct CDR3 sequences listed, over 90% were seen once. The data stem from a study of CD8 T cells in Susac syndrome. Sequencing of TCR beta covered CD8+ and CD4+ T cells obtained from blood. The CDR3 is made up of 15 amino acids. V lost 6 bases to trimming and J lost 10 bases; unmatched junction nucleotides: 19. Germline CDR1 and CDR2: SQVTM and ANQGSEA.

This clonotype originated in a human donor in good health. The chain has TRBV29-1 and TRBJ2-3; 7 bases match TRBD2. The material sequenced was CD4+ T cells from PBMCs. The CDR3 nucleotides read TGCAGCGTAATGAGCGGGATCCGCTTTTTTACTCCGCAGTATTTT. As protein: CSVMSGIRFFTPQYF.